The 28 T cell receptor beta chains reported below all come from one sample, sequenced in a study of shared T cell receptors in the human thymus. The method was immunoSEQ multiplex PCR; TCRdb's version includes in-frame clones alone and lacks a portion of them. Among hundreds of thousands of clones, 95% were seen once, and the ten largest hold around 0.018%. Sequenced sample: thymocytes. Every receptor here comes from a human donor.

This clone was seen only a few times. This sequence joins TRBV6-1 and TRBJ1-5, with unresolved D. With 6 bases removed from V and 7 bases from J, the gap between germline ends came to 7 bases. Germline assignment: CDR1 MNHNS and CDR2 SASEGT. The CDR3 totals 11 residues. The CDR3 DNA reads TGTGCCAGCAGGGGCGGGCAGCCCCAGCATTTT. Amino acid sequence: CASRGGQPQHF.

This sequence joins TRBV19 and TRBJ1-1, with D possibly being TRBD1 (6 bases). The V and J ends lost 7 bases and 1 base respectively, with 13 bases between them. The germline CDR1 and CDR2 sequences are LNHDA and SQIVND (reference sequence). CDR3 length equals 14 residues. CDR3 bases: TGTGCCAGTACCCGTAGGACAGAGAACACTGAAGCTTTCTTT. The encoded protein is CASTRRTENTEAFF.

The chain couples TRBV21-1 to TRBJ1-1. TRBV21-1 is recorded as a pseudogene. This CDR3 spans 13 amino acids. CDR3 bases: TGTGCCAGCCGCAAGGGGTCGCACACTGAAGCTTTCTTT. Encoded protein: CASRKGSHTEAFF.

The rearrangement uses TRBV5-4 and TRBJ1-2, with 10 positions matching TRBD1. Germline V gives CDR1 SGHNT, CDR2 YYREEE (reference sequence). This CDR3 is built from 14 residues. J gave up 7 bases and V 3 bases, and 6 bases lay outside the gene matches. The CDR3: CASSCGTGECGYTF. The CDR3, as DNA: TGTGCCAGCAGCTGCGGGACAGGGGAATGTGGCTACACCTTC.

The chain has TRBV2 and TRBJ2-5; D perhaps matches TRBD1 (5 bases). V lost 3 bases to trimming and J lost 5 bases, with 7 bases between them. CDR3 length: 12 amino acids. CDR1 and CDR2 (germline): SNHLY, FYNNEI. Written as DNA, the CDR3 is TGTGCCAGCAGTGACAGGGCGGAGACCCAGTACTTC. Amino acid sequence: CASSDRAETQYF.

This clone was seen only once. CDR3 in amino acids: CASSVRGHFGTDTQYF. In DNA, the CDR3 is TGTGCCAGTAGTGTAAGGGGGCACTTTGGGACAGATACGCAGTATTTT. J is TRBJ2-3 and V is TRBV19, with 7 bases lining up with TRBD1. V trimming: 5 bases; J trimming: 3 bases; junction bases outside the gene matches: 11. Germline CDR1 and CDR2: LNHDA and SQIVND (reference sequence). This CDR3 contains 16 residues.

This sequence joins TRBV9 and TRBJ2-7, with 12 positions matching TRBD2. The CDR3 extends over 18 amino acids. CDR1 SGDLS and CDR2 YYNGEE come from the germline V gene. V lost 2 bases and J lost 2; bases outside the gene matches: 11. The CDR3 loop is CASSVGTSGPNRAYEQYF. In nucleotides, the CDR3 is TGTGCCAGCAGCGTGGGGACTAGCGGGCCCAACAGGGCCTACGAGCAGTACTTC.

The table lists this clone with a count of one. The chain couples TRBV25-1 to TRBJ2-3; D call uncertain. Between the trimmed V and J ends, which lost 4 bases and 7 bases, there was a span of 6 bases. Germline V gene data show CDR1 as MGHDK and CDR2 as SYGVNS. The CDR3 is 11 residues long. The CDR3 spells CASSGPYTQYF. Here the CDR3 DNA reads TGTGCCAGCAGTGGCCCGTATACGCAGTATTTT.

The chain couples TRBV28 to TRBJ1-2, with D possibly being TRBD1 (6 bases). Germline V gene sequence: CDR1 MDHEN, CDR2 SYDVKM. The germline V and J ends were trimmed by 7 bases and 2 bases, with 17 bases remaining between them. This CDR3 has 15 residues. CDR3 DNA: TGTGCCAGCACCCCACTCCCGGACAGCAACTATGGCTACACCTTC. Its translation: CASTPLPDSNYGYTF.

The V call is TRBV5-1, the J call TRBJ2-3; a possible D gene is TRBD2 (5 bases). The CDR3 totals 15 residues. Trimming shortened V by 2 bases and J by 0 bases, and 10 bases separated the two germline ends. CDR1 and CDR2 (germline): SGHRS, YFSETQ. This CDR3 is CASSLRAASTDTQYF. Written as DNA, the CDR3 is TGCGCCAGCAGCTTACGAGCGGCTAGCACAGATACGCAGTATTTT.

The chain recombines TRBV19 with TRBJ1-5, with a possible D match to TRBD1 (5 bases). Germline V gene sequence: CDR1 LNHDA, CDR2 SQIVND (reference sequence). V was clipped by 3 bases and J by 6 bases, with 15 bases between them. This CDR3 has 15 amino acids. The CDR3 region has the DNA TGTGCCAGTAGTATCGGGGCAGGGTACAGTCAGCCCCAGCATTTT. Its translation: CASSIGAGYSQPQHF.

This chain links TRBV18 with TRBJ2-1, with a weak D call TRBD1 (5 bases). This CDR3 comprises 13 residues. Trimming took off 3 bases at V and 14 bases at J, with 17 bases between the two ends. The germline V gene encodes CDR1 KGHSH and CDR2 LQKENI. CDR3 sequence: CASSPTTGVGEFF. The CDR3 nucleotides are TGTGCCAGCTCACCGACAACAGGCGTAGGGGAGTTCTTC.

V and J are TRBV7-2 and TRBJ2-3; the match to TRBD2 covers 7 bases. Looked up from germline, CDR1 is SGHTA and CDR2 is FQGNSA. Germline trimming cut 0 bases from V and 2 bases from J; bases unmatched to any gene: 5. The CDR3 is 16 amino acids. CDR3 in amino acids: CASSLAGGVSTDTQYF. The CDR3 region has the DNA TGTGCCAGCAGCTTAGCGGGAGGGGTCTCCACAGATACGCAGTATTTT.

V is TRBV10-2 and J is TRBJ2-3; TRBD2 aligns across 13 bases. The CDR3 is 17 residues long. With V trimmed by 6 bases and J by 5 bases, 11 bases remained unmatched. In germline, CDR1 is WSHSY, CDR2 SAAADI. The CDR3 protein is CASSAGTSGVGLDTQYF. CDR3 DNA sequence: TGCGCCAGCAGCGCCGGGACTAGCGGGGTCGGATTAGATACGCAGTATTTT.

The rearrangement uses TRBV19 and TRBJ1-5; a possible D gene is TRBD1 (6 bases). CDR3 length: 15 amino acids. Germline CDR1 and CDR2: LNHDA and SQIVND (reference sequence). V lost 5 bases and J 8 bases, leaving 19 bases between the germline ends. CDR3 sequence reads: CASSPPGDYQKPQHF. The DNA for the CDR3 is TGTGCCAGTAGTCCTCCAGGGGACTACCAAAAGCCCCAGCATTTT.

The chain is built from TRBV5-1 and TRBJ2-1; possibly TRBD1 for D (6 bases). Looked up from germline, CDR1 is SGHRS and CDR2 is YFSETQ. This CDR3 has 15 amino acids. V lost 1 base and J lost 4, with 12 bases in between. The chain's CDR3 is CASSLRSDRYNEQFF. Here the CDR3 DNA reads TGCGCCAGCAGCTTGCGGTCCGACAGGTACAATGAGCAGTTCTTC.

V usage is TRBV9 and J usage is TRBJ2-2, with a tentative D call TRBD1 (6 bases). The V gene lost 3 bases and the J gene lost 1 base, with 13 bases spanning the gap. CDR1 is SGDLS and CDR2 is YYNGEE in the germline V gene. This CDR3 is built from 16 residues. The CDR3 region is CASSAQGYWNTGELFF. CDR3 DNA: TGTGCCAGCAGCGCACAGGGTTACTGGAACACCGGGGAGCTGTTTTTT. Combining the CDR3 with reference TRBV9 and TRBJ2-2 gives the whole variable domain DSGVTQTPKHLITATGQRVTLRCSPRSGDLSVYWYQQSLDQGLQFLIQYYNGEERAKGNILERFSAQQFPDLHSELNLSSLELGDSALYFCASSAQGYWNTGELFFGEGSRLTVL.

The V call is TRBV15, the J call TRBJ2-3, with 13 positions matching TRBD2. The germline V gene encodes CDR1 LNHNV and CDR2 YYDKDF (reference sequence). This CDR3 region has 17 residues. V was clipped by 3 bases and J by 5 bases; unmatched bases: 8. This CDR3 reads CATSRTGLAGAEDTQYF. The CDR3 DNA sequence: TGTGCCACCAGCAGGACCGGACTAGCGGGAGCGGAAGATACGCAGTATTTT.

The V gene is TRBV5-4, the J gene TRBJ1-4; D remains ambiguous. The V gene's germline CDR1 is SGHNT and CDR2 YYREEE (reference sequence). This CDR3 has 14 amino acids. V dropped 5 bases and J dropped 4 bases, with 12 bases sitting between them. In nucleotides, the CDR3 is TGTGCCAGCAGTTCCGGATGGTATAATGAAAAACTGTTTTTT. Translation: CASSSGWYNEKLFF.

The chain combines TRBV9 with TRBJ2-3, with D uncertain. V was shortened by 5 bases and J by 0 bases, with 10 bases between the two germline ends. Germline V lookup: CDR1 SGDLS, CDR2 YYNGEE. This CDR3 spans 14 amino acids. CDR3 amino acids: CASRARGSTDTQYF. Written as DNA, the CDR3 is TGTGCCAGCAGGGCTCGAGGAAGCACAGATACGCAGTATTTT. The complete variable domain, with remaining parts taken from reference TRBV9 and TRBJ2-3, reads DSGVTQTPKHLITATGQRVTLRCSPRSGDLSVYWYQQSLDQGLQFLIQYYNGEERAKGNILERFSAQQFPDLHSELNLSSLELGDSALYFCASRARGSTDTQYFGPGTRLTVL.

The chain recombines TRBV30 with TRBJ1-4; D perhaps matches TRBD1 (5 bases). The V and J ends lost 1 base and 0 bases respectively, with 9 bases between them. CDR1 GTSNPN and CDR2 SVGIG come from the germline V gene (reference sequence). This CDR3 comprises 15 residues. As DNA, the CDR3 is TGTGCCTGGAGTGAGACAGCTGCAACTAATGAAAAACTGTTTTTT. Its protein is CAWSETAATNEKLFF. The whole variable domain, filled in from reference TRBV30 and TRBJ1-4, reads SQTIHQWPATLVQPVGSPLSLECTVEGTSNPNLYWYRQAAGRGLQLLFYSVGIGQISSEVPQNLSASRPQDRQFILSSKKLLLSDSGFYLCAWSETAATNEKLFFGSGTQLSVL.

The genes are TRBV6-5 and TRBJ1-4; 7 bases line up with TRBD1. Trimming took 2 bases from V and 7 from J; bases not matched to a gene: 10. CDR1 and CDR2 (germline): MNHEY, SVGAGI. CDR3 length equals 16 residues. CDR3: CASSYGDSHDGEKLFF. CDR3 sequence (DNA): TGTGCCAGCAGTTACGGGGACAGCCACGATGGTGAAAAACTGTTTTTT.

As DNA, the CDR3 is TGCGCCAGCAGTGAGTTCGTAGCGGGAGGAGTAGAGACCCAGTACTTC. Translation: CASSEFVAGGVETQYF. This chain joins TRBV10-1 and TRBJ2-5; TRBD2 matches at 10 bases. V was clipped by 1 base and J by 4 bases; unmatched bases: 6. Germline-derived CDR1 and CDR2 are WNHNN and SYGVQD (reference sequence). This CDR3 is built from 16 residues.

CDR3 loop: CASSFPSGGSSDEQFF. The CDR3 nucleotides read TGTGCCAGCAGTTTCCCTAGCGGCGGGAGCAGCGATGAGCAGTTCTTC. The chain combines TRBV7-6 with TRBJ2-1, with 7 positions matching TRBD2. Germline CDR1 and CDR2: SGHVS and FNYEAQ. CDR3 size: 16 residues. J gave up 8 bases and V 6 bases, and 16 bases lay outside the gene matches.

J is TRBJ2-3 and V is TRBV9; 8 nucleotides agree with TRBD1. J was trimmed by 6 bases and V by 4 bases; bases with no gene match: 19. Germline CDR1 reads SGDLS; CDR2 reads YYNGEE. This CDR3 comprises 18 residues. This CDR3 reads CASSYSWGQVRGRDTQYF. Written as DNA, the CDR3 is TGTGCCAGCAGCTACAGCTGGGGACAGGTCCGAGGGCGGGATACGCAGTATTTT.

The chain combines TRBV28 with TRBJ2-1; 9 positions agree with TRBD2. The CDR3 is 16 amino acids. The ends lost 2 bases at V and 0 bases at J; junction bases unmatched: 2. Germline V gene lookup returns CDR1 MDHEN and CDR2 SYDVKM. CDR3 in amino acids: CASSLLAGTSYNEQFF. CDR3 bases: TGTGCCAGCAGTTTACTAGCGGGGACCTCCTACAATGAGCAGTTCTTC.

CDR3 DNA: TGTGCCAGTAGTGCCAGGGATGATACGCAGTATTTT. Encoded protein: CASSARDDTQYF. The J gene is TRBJ2-3, the V gene TRBV19; tentatively, D is TRBD1 (5 bases). The germline gives CDR1 LNHDA, CDR2 SQIVND (reference sequence). The V gene lost 5 bases and the J gene lost 6 bases, with 9 bases spanning the gap. This CDR3 has 12 amino acids.

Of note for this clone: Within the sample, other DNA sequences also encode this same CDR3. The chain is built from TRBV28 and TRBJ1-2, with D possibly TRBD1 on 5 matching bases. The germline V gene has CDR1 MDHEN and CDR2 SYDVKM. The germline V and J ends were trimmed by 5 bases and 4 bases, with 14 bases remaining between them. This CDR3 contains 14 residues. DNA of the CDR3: TGTGCCAGCAGTCTCGGACAAGGAGGCTATGGCTACACCTTC. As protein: CASSLGQGGYGYTF.